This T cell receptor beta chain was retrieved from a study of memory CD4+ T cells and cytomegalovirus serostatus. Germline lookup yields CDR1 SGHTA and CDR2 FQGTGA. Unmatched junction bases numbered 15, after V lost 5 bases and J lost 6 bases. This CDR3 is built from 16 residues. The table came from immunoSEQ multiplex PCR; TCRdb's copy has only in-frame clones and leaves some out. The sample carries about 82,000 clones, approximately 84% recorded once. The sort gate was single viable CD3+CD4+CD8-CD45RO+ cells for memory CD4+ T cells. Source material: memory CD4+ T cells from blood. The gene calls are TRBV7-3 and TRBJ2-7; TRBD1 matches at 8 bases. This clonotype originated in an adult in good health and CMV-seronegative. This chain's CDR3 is CASSPRGGQGFGEQYF. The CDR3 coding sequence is TGTGCCAGCAGCCCCAGGGGAGGACAGGGATTTGGCGAGCAGTACTTC.